Below are 26 T cell receptor beta chains sequenced from a single sample in a study of T cells in Graves' hyperthyroidism and ophthalmopathy (dated by TCRdb to the late 2010s). The protocol used for the library was multiplex PCR. The data were produced on an Illumina HiSeq 2000. The TCR beta CDR3 regions were amplified from the RNA transcripts. The first round of RT-PCR for the TCR CDR3 was performed with the HTBI primer set and the Qiagen OneStep RT-PCR kit. Using fastp trimming at Q25 and MiXCR clonotype assembly, TCRdb reanalyzed the public sequencing data and kept in-frame beta chains. Here each entry gathers all rows of one CDR3 protein and keeps the most common genes and DNA. Across this sample there are approximately 610,000 distinct CDR3 sequences, with about 15% seen only once. 3.5% to 4.5% of the sample rests with the top ten. The specimen sequenced was blood. The source of these receptors is a woman aged 40-49 years with Graves' ophthalmopathy.

This clonotype was seen repeatedly, ten times or more. The chain recombines TRBV29-1 with TRBJ1-2; 7 bases align to TRBD1. The CDR3 loop spans 12 amino acids. Germline V lookup: CDR1 SQVTM, CDR2 ANQGSEA. Trimming at V came to 3 bases and at J to 5 bases, leaving 3 bases not matched to a gene. The CDR3 sequence is CSVDWTGYGYTF. CDR3 DNA: TGCAGCGTTGACTGGACAGGATATGGCTACACCTTC.

This clonotype was counted only a few times. The chain links TRBV28 to TRBJ2-5, with D possibly TRBD2 on 5 matching bases. The germline V and J ends were trimmed by 6 bases and 5 bases, with 13 bases remaining between them. Looked up from germline, CDR1 is MDHEN and CDR2 is SYDVKM. The CDR3 is 13 amino acids. CDR3 loop: CASSGVPIETQYF. CDR3 bases: TGTGCCAGCAGCGGGGTCCCCATCGAGACCCAGTACTTC.

This clonotype was found many times. This chain uses TRBV29-1 with TRBJ2-4; TRBD2 aligns across 8 bases. Germline lookup yields CDR1 SQVTM and CDR2 ANQGSEA. With 7 bases clipped from V and 3 bases from J, the junction kept 8 bases outside the gene matches. The CDR3 consists of 14 residues. For the CDR3, the DNA is TGCAGCGCCTCCGGGGGGGGAGGCAAAAACATTCAGTACTTC. It specifies CSASGGGGKNIQYF.

This chain links TRBV6-1 with TRBJ1-2; maybe TRBD1 (5 bases). Germline V gives CDR1 MNHNS, CDR2 SASEGT. CDR3 length: 12 amino acids. V lost 8 bases and J 4 bases, leaving 11 bases between the germline ends. CDR3 in amino acids: CASGGTAYGYTF. As DNA, the CDR3 is TGTGCCAGCGGAGGGACGGCCTATGGCTACACCTTC.

This clonotype has a handful of counts. This sequence joins TRBV28 and TRBJ1-5, with D uncertain. Per germline, CDR1 MDHEN and CDR2 SYDVKM. Trimming removed 5 bases at V and 6 bases at J, with 20 bases between. The CDR3 runs 16 residues. The CDR3 loop is CASSPDHEGAGQPQHF. The CDR3 DNA reads TGTGCCAGCAGTCCTGATCATGAGGGCGCCGGTCAGCCCCAGCATTTT. The complete variable domain, with remaining parts taken from reference TRBV28 and TRBJ1-5, reads DVKVTQSSRYLVKRTGEKVFLECVQDMDHENMFWYRQDPGLGLRLIYFSYDVKMKEKGDIPEGYSVSREKKERFSLILESASTNQTSMYLCASSPDHEGAGQPQHFGDGTRLSIL.

This clonotype was seen many times. This chain uses TRBV30 with TRBJ1-5; weak D call: TRBD1 (6 bases). Trimming stripped 3 bases from V and 6 bases from J, with 12 bases between. Germline assignment: CDR1 GTSNPN and CDR2 SVGIG (reference sequence). The CDR3 totals 13 residues. The chain's CDR3 is CAWSGGHGQPQHF. CDR3 DNA: TGTGCCTGGAGCGGGGGACACGGTCAGCCCCAGCATTTT.

V and J are TRBV12-3 or TRBV12-4 and TRBJ2-2, with 9 bases identical to TRBD1. With 4 bases clipped from V and 3 bases from J, the junction kept 6 bases outside the gene matches. The CDR3 covers 16 residues. In DNA form, the CDR3 reads TGTGCCAGCAGTTCGAGAGACAGGGGGGACACCGGGGAGCTGTTTTTT. Its translation: CASSSRDRGDTGELFF.

This clonotype has just a few counts. The gene calls are TRBV2 and TRBJ2-6; D is unresolved. Germline CDR1 reads SNHLY; CDR2 reads FYNNEI. This CDR3 is 15 amino acids long. V was pared by 4 bases and J by 0 bases, with 7 bases between. The CDR3 region has the DNA TGTGCCAGCAGTGTGAAGTTCTCTGGGGCCAACGTCCTGACTTTC. Its protein is CASSVKFSGANVLTF.

This clonotype was seen ten or more times. The chain employs TRBV2 and TRBJ2-4; 8 bases are shared with TRBD2. V lost 0 bases to trimming and J lost 0 bases; unmatched junction nucleotides: 7. The germline V gene encodes CDR1 SNHLY and CDR2 FYNNEI. This CDR3 contains 18 residues. In DNA form, the CDR3 reads TGTGCCAGCAGTGAAGCTGGGGGACTAGTTGGAGCCAAAAACATTCAGTACTTC. Its translation is CASSEAGGLVGAKNIQYF.

The CDR3 DNA reads TGTGCCAGCAGTTTCTGGAAAGGAGCTGAGGCCCAGTACTTC. Protein product: CASSFWKGAEAQYF. The rearrangement joins TRBV6-5 to TRBJ2-5; D unresolved. Between the trimmed V and J ends, which lost 4 bases and 9 bases, there was a span of 18 bases. This CDR3 region has 14 residues. Germline V gene sequence: CDR1 MNHEY, CDR2 SVGAGI.

The rearrangement uses TRBV28 and TRBJ2-5, with D maybe TRBD1 (5 bases). The germline gives CDR1 MDHEN, CDR2 SYDVKM. V was pared by 3 bases and J by 8 bases, with 16 bases between. This CDR3 spans 14 amino acids. The CDR3 is CASSFPTDKRTQYF. CDR3 in DNA: TGTGCCAGCAGTTTCCCGACAGACAAGAGAACCCAGTACTTC.

The gene calls are TRBV19 and TRBJ1-5, with D perhaps TRBD1 (5 bases). V gave up 10 bases and J gave up 5 bases, with 12 bases separating them. The V gene's germline CDR1 is LNHDA and CDR2 SQIVND (reference sequence). This CDR3 region has 12 residues. This CDR3 is CATKTVHQPQHF. The DNA of the CDR3 is TGTGCCACTAAGACAGTCCATCAGCCCCAGCATTTT.

This clonotype showed up many times. The chain combines TRBV27 with TRBJ1-6; 9 positions match TRBD1. The CDR3 loop spans 16 amino acids. From germline, CDR1 is MNHEY and CDR2 SMNVEV (reference sequence). V lost 7 bases to trimming and J lost 6 bases; unmatched junction nucleotides: 10. As DNA, the CDR3 is TGTGCCAGCAACGAACTAGGACAGGGGTTTAATTCACCCCTCCACTTT. Translation gives CASNELGQGFNSPLHF.

The chain is built from TRBV20-1 and TRBJ2-5, with TRBD1 matching over 8 bases. The germline gives CDR1 DFQATT, CDR2 SNEGSKA (reference sequence). The CDR3 covers 13 residues. Trimming cost V 5 bases and J 1 base; bases outside gene matches: 3. The CDR3 region has the DNA TGCAGTGCTCGCCAGGGGGCCCAAGAGACCCAGTACTTC. Translated: CSARQGAQETQYF.

This clonotype came up a few times. V usage is TRBV20-1 and J usage is TRBJ2-7, with 13 bases lining up with TRBD2. The CDR3 is 15 residues long. The germline V gene encodes CDR1 DFQATT and CDR2 SNEGSKA (reference sequence). After removal of 3 bases from V and 5 bases from J, the junction contained 7 bases not matched to a gene. This chain's CDR3 is CSASDEGLAGNEQYF. DNA for the CDR3: TGCAGTGCTAGTGACGAGGGACTAGCGGGAAACGAGCAGTACTTC.

This clonotype was seen ten or more times. The CDR3 nucleotides read TGTGCCAGCAGTTACAGTGGCAGGGGCGGAGAGACCCAGTACTTC. Encoded protein: CASSYSGRGGETQYF. The chain combines TRBV6-2 or TRBV6-3 with TRBJ2-5; tentatively, D is TRBD1 (6 bases). This CDR3 comprises 15 residues. The V gene lost 2 bases and the J gene lost 4 bases, with 14 bases spanning the gap. Germline values: CDR1 MNHEY, CDR2 SVGEGT.

This clonotype was counted at least ten times. The V call is TRBV12-3 or TRBV12-4, the J call TRBJ1-2; D gene ambiguous. The CDR3 has 16 amino acids. With 6 bases removed from V and 4 bases from J, the gap between germline ends came to 21 bases. This CDR3 is CASRPTTEPRGYGYTF. The DNA for the CDR3 is TGTGCCAGCAGACCAACGACCGAACCTCGGGGCTATGGCTACACCTTC.

This chain links TRBV5-1 with TRBJ2-2; D uncertain. Trimming removed 0 bases at V and 5 bases at J, with 8 bases between. In germline, CDR1 is SGHRS, CDR2 YFSETQ. There are 14 residues in the CDR3. CDR3 sequence: CASSLVSETGELFF. In DNA, the CDR3 is TGCGCCAGCAGCTTGGTCAGTGAGACCGGGGAGCTGTTTTTT.

V is TRBV5-8 and J is TRBJ2-7; 9 positions agree with TRBD2. The J segment lost 0 bases and the V segment lost 7 bases, leaving 8 bases of the junction unmatched. CDR3 length: 15 amino acids. CDR1 and CDR2 (germline): SGHTS, YDEGEE. CDR3 nucleotide sequence: TGTGCCAGCGCCGGAAGCGGGAGGCTCTCCTACGAGCAGTACTTC. It translates to CASAGSGRLSYEQYF.

This rearrangement joins TRBV5-5 to TRBJ2-7; perhaps TRBD2 as D (7 bases). Trimming removed 0 bases at V and 3 bases at J, with 13 bases between. The CDR3 is 15 amino acids. Germline V CDR1 and CDR2: SGHKS, YYEKEE (reference sequence). The DNA for the CDR3 is TGTGCCAGCAGCTTGGACGTCGGGGGGCACTACGAGCAGTACTTC. It translates to CASSLDVGGHYEQYF.

This clonotype was recorded at least ten times. The chain links TRBV6-2 or TRBV6-3 to TRBJ2-7; D may match TRBD1 or TRBD2 (5 bases each). Trimming cost V 7 bases and J 3 bases, with 19 bases left between them. Germline CDR1 and CDR2: MNHEY and SVGEGT. There are 15 residues in the CDR3. The CDR3 DNA follows: TGTGCCAGCACCTCCGGGGCTCGGGATGGCTACGAGCAGTACTTC. Translation gives CASTSGARDGYEQYF.

The chain uses TRBV7-9 and TRBJ2-6; D call uncertain. Between the trimmed V and J ends, which lost 5 bases and 4 bases, there was a span of 12 bases. The CDR3 runs to 15 residues. Germline lookup yields CDR1 SEHNR and CDR2 FQNEAQ (reference sequence). The DNA of the CDR3 is TGTGCCAGCAGCCCCACAGAGACAGGGGCCAACGTCCTGACTTTC. Its protein is CASSPTETGANVLTF.

This clonotype occurred many times. The rearrangement links TRBV2 to TRBJ1-5; D uncertain. Germline CDR1 SNHLY, CDR2 FYNNEI. Trimming removed 6 bases at V and 0 bases at J, with 15 bases between. This CDR3 has 16 residues. The CDR3 protein is CASSRGPGISNQPQHF. In nucleotides, the CDR3 is TGTGCCAGCAGCCGCGGCCCGGGGATTAGCAATCAGCCCCAGCATTTT.

The chain has TRBV20-1 and TRBJ1-1; 7 positions agree with TRBD1. The V segment lost 5 bases and the J segment 7 bases; nucleotides outside the gene matches: 7. This CDR3 comprises 12 residues. The V gene's germline CDR1 is DFQATT and CDR2 SNEGSKA (reference sequence). CDR3 DNA: TGCAGTGCTCCTAGGGGGCGCGATGAAGCTTTCTTT. Its protein product is CSAPRGRDEAFF.

The table lists this clonotype with many counts. The chain carries TRBV11-1 and TRBJ2-2, with 7 bases matching TRBD1. The V gene's germline CDR1 is SGHAT and CDR2 FQDESV (reference sequence). V was pared by 5 bases and J by 0 bases, with 6 bases of the junction left unmatched. The CDR3 runs 16 residues. CDR3 in amino acids: CASSTRQGANTGELFF. As DNA, the CDR3 is TGTGCCAGCAGCACCAGACAGGGCGCGAACACCGGGGAGCTGTTTTTT.

This clonotype has just a few counts. The CDR3 loop reads CASSLVSGPGNTIYF. The CDR3 nucleotides are TGTGCCAGCAGCTTAGTGTCTGGCCCTGGAAACACCATATATTTT. The chain joins TRBV7-3 to TRBJ1-3; D remains unclear. Per germline, CDR1 SGHTA and CDR2 FQGTGA. Trimming removed 2 bases at V and 2 bases at J, with 10 bases between. The CDR3 runs 15 residues. Based on the CDR3 plus reference TRBV7-3 and TRBJ1-3, the full variable domain is GAGVSQTPSNKVTEKGKYVELRCDPISGHTALYWYRQSLGQGPEFLIYFQGTGAADDSGLPNDRFFAVRPEGSVSTLKIQRTERGDSAVYLCASSLVSGPGNTIYFGEGSWLTVV.